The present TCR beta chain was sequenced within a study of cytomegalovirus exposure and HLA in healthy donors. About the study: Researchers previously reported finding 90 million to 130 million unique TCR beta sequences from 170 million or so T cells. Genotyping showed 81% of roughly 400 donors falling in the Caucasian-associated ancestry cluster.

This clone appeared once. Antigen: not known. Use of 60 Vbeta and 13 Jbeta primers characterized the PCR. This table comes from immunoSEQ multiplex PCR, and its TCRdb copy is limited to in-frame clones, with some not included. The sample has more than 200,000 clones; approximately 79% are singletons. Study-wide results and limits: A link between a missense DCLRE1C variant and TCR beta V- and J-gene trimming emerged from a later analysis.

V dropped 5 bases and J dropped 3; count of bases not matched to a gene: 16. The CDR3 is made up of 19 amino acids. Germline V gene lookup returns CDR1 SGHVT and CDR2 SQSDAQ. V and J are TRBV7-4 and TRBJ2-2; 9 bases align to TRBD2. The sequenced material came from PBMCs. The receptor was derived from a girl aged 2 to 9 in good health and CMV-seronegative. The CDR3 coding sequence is TGTGCCAGCAGCCCACTGGGGCGGGGGGGCCTTTCGGACACCGGGGAGCTGTTTTTT. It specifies CASSPLGRGGLSDTGELFF.